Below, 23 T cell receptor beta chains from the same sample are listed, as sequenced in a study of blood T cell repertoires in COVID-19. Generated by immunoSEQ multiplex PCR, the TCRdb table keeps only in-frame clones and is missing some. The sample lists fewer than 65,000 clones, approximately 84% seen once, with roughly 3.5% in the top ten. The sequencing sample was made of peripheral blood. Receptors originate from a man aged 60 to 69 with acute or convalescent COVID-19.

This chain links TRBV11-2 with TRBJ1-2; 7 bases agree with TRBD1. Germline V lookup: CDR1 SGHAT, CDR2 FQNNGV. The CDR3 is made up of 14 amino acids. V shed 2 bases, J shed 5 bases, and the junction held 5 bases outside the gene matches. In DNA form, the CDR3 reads TGTGCCAGCAGCTTAAGCAGGGGGGAATATGGCTACACCTTC. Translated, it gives CASSLSRGEYGYTF.

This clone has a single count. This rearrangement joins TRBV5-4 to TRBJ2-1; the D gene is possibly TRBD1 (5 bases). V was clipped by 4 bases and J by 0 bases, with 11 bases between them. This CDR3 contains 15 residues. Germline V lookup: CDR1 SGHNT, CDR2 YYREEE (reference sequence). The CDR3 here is CASSKDTSSYNEQFF. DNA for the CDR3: TGTGCCAGCAGCAAGGACACCAGCTCCTACAATGAGCAGTTCTTC.

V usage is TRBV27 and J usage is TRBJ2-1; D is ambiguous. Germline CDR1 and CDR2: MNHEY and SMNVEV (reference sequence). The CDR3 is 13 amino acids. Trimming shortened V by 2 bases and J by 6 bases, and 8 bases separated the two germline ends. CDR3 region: CASSLGVGNEQFF. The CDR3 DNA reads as TGTGCCAGCAGTTTAGGAGTCGGCAATGAGCAGTTCTTC.

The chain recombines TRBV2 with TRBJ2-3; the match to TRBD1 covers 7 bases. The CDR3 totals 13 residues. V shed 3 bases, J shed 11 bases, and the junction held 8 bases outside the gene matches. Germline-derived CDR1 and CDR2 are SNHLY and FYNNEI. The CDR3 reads CASSEIEGARQYF. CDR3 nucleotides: TGTGCCAGCAGTGAGATAGAGGGGGCGCGGCAGTATTTT. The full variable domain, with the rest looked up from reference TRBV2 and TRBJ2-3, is EPEVTQTPSHQVTQMGQEVILRCVPISNHLYFYWYRQILGQKVEFLVSFYNNEISEKSEIFDDQFSVERPDGSNFTLKIRSTKLEDSAMYFCASSEIEGARQYFGPGTRLTVL.

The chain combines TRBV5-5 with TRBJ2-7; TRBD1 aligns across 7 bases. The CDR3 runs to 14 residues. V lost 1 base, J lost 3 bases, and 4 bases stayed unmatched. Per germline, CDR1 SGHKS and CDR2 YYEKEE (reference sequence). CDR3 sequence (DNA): TGTGCCAGCAGCTTGAACAGGGGCATCTACGAGCAGTACTTC. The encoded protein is CASSLNRGIYEQYF. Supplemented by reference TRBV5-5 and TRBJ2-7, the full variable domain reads DAGVTQSPTHLIKTRGQQVTLRCSPISGHKSVSWYQQVLGQGPQFIFQYYEKEERGRGNFPDRFSARQFPNYSSELNVNALLLGDSALYLCASSLNRGIYEQYFGPGTRLTVT.

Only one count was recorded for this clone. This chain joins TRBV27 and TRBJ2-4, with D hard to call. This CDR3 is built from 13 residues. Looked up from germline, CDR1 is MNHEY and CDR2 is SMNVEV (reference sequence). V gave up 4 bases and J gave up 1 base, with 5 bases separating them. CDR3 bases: TGTGCCAGCAGTTGGGCGGCCAAAAACATTCAGTACTTC. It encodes CASSWAAKNIQYF.

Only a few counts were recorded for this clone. CDR3 in DNA: TGTGCCATCAGTGAGTCGAGGATTATGGATTCACCCCTCCACTTT. Residues: CAISESRIMDSPLHF. The rearrangement joins TRBV10-3 to TRBJ1-6; D not resolved. V was trimmed by 0 bases and J by 8 bases, leaving 11 bases between them. CDR3 length: 15 residues. Germline CDR1 and CDR2: ENHRY and SYGVKD.

In DNA form, the CDR3 reads TGCAGCGTCCCAGCCGGGACAGGGGCCGAGCAGTACTTC. It translates to CSVPAGTGAEQYF. This sequence joins TRBV29-1 and TRBJ2-7, with 10 bases matching TRBD1. The germline V gene encodes CDR1 SQVTM and CDR2 ANQGSEA. The CDR3 length is 13 residues. Trimming cost V 6 bases and J 6 bases; bases outside gene matches: 8.

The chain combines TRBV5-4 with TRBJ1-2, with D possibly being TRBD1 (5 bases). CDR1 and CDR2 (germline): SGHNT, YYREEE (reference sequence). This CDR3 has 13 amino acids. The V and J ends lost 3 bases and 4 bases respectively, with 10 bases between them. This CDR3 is CASSSTALYGYTF. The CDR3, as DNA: TGTGCCAGCAGCTCGACAGCCCTCTATGGCTACACCTTC.

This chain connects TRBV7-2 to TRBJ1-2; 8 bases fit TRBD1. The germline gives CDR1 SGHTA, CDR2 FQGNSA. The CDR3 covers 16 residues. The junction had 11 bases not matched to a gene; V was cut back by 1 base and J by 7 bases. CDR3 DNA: TGTGCCAGCAGCTTAGATGAGGACAGGGTATTGCGTGGCTACACCTTC. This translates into CASSLDEDRVLRGYTF.

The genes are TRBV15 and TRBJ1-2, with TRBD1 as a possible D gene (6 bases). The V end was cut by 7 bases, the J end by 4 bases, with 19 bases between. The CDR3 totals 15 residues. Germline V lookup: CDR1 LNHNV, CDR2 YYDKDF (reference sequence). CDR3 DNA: TGTGCCACCAAGTTTTTACTCGGGACACTCTATGGCTACACCTTC. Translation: CATKFLLGTLYGYTF.

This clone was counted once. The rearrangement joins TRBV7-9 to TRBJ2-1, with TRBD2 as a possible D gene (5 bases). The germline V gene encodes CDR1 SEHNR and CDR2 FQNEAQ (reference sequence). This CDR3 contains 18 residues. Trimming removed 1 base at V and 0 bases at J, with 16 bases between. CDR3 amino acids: CASSLVPGYGGSYNEQFF. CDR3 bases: TGTGCCAGCAGCTTAGTACCGGGATATGGCGGCTCCTACAATGAGCAGTTCTTC.

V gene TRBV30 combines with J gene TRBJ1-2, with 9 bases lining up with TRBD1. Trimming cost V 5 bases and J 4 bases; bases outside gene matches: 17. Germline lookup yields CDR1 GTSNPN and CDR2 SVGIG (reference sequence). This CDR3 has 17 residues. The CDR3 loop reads CAWYRDRVPLLSYGYTF. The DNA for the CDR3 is TGTGCCTGGTATAGGGACAGGGTCCCGCTATTGAGCTATGGCTACACCTTC.

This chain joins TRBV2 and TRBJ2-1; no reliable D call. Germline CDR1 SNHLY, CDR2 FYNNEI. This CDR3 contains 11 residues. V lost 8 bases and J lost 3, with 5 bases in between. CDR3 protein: CASRGYNEQFF. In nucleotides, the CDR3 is TGTGCCAGCCGCGGCTACAATGAGCAGTTCTTC.

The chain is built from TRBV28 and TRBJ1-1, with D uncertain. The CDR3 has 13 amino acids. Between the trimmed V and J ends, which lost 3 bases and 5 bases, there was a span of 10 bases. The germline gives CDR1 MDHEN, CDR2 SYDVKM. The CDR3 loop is CASSFQRRTEAFF. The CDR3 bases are TGTGCCAGCAGTTTTCAGCGGCGGACTGAAGCTTTCTTT.

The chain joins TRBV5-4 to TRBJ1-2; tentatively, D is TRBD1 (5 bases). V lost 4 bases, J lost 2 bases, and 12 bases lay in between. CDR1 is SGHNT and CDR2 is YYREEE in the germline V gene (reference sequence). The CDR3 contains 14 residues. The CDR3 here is CASSVGTVNYGYTF. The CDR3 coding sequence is TGTGCCAGCAGCGTAGGGACTGTCAACTATGGCTACACCTTC. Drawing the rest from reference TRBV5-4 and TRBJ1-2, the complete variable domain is ETGVTQSPTHLIKTRGQQVTLRCSSQSGHNTVSWYQQALGQGPQFIFQYYREEENGRGNFPPRFSGLQFPNYSSELNVNALELDDSALYLCASSVGTVNYGYTFGSGTRLTVV.

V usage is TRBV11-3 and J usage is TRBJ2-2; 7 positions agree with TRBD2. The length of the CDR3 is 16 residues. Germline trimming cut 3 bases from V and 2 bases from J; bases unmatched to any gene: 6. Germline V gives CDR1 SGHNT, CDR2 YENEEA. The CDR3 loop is CASSLGGTINTGELFF. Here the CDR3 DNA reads TGTGCCAGCAGCTTGGGGGGGACCATAAACACCGGGGAGCTGTTTTTT.

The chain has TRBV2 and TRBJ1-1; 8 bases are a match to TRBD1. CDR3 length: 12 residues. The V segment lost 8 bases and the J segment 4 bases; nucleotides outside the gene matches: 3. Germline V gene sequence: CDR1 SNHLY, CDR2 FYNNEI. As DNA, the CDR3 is TGTGCCAGCCGAACAGGGGGCACTGAAGCTTTCTTT. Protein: CASRTGGTEAFF. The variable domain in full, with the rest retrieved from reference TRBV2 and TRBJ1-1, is EPEVTQTPSHQVTQMGQEVILRCVPISNHLYFYWYRQILGQKVEFLVSFYNNEISEKSEIFDDQFSVERPDGSNFTLKIRSTKLEDSAMYFCASRTGGTEAFFGQGTRLTVV.

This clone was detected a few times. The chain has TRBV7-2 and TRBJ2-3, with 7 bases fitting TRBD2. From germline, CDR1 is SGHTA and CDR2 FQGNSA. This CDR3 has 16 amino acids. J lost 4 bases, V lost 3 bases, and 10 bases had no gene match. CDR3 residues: CASSLTSNGFADTQYF. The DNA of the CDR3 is TGTGCCAGCAGCTTGACTAGCAACGGGTTCGCAGATACGCAGTATTTT.

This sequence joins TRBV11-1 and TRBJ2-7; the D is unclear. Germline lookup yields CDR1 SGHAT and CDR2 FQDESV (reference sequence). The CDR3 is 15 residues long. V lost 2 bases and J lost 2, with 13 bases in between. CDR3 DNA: TGTGCCAGCAGCTTATTTGCCGGCGGAGCCTACGAGCAGTACTTC. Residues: CASSLFAGGAYEQYF.

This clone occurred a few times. The CDR3 DNA reads TGCGCCAGCAGCTTGACAGGGGGAAACTATGGCTACACCTTC. This encodes CASSLTGGNYGYTF. The chain joins TRBV5-1 to TRBJ1-2; 8 bases map to TRBD1. CDR1 and CDR2 (germline): SGHRS, YFSETQ. CDR3 length equals 14 residues. J was trimmed by 2 bases and V by 1 base; bases with no gene match: 1.

This CDR3 reads CASTDSGEALIYEQYF. The DNA of the CDR3 is TGTGCCAGCACCGACTCGGGGGAAGCCCTAATCTACGAGCAGTACTTC. The chain uses TRBV7-9 and TRBJ2-7; weak D call: TRBD2 (6 bases). This CDR3 region has 16 residues. Trimming stripped 7 bases from V and 3 bases from J, with 22 bases between. Germline V gene data show CDR1 as SEHNR and CDR2 as FQNEAQ (reference sequence).

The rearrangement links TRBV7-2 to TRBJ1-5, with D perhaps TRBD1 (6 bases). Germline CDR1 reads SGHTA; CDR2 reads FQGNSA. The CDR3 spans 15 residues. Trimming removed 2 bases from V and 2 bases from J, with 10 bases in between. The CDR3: CASSLSGGGNQPQHF. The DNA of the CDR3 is TGTGCCAGCAGCTTATCGGGGGGCGGCAATCAGCCCCAGCATTTT.